This TCR beta chain came from a study of T-cell memory formation after mild COVID-19 (dated by TCRdb to the early 2020s). In terms of the full investigation: TCR sequence clusters from the two donors were found to be largely donor specific. In a couple of donors, T-cell clones that expanded and contracted after mild COVID-19 were followed by sequencing TCRalpha and TCRbeta repertoires longitudinally. The cohort comprised two young, previously healthy adult volunteers, one female and one male. General findings and caveats noted by the study authors: The study included only a couple of mild cases, and larger cohorts that include severe cases with pre-infection samples were judged to be necessary. Contracting CD4+ clones were found mainly in CM and EM memory subsets, while CD8+ clones were enriched in EMRA. The second-wave clones that peaked on day 37 were not confirmed to be SARS-CoV-2 specific. Some responding clones were detected in pre-infection memory, which suggested that pre-existing cross-reactive memory T cells had joined the SARS-CoV-2 response. Clones contracting from day 15 to 85 had balanced CD4/CD8 phenotypes, while a second wave expanding from day 15 to 37 was biased towards CD4+.

For sequencing, an Illumina NovaSeq 6000 was employed. cDNA libraries for TCRalpha and TCRbeta were prepared by 5'RACE using constant-segment primers, with sample barcodes and unique molecular identifiers added. RNA was extracted from every sample with Trizol reagent. Library amplification was performed in two PCR steps, and a second sample barcode and Illumina TruSeq adapters were introduced in the second step. Sequencing of the libraries was done on an Illumina NovaSeq, producing 2 x 150 bp paired-end reads. As for the original processing: The reads were demultiplexed and collapsed into UMI-guided consensus sequences using migec v1.2.7. Using mixcr v2.1.11, the UMI consensuses were aligned to TRA and TRB V and J templates and assembled into clonotypes. Expanded or contracted clonotypes were those called significant by both edgeR and NoisET, with noise models trained on biological replicates. For edgeR calls, the cutoffs were a false discovery rate-adjusted p below 0.01 and a log2 fold-change threshold of 1. PCA with hierarchical clustering of max-normalized trajectories of the 1000 most abundant clonotypes was used as exploratory dynamics analysis. Separately sequenced CD4+ and CD8+ repertoires were used to assign a CD4 or CD8 phenotype to each responding clone. TCRdb applied fastp at Q25 and MiXCR to the public reads, then kept only in-frame beta chains. All rows with the same CDR3 protein become a single entry with the most common DNA and genes. Here the V and J calls rest on TCRdb's processing, not on the authors' analysis. For this sample the table gives 200,000 to 250,000 distinct CDR3 sequences, of which 9% to 10% were detected only once. In total, the top ten clones hold around 3.4% of the sample.

About this clonotype itself: The clone's antigen remains unknown. The record has no base qualities; no much larger clone is one base away.

The CDR3 holds 15 amino acids from the cysteine to the phenylalanine. Only the CDR3 DNA stays, 45 bases, in frame from base 1. Trimming accounts for 2 bases at V and 3 bases at J, while the number of junction bases matched to no gene is 4. For CDR1 and CDR2, the germline V gene lists MGHRA and YSYEKL. Ficoll-Paque density gradient centrifugation was the method used to isolate PBMCs. This clonotype was sampled from a man younger than 35 who had mild COVID-19 (a few samples of this study predate the infection). The sample titles of this study are shuffled in the database, so cell type and time point are left out; the donor was told from shared clones. Material: PBMCs or a T cell subset sorted from them (not recorded which). Rearrangement joined TRBV4-1 to TRBJ2-3; 8 bases in the middle match TRBD2. Here the CDR3 is given as CASSQLAGKTDTQYF. The base sequence is TGCGCCAGCAGCCAACTAGCGGGTAAGACAGATACGCAGTATTTT.